This TCR beta chain is drawn from a study of post-analysis software for immune sequencing data. Broader study findings: The study found significantly lower normalized Chao1 diversity in multiple sclerosis patients than in controls. Relative to controls, patients had 5 or 6 TRBV segments at higher frequency, with TRBV5-6, TRBV5-1 and TRBV20-1 among these. Strong same-batch co-clustering of samples appeared with F measure clustering.

Remarks on this clonotype: Its antigen is unidentified.

Unique molecular identifiers tagged the TCR beta cDNA libraries. MiXCR, run by TCRdb on the PCR reads, gives a single entry per CDR3 protein. The profile shows about 820,000 distinct CDR3 sequences, under 70% of them singletons. Deletions cut 2 bases from V and 0 bases from J, with 11 bases between. Germline lookup yields CDR1 MNHNY and CDR2 SVGAGI (reference sequence). This CDR3 has 15 amino acids. This TCR derives from a girl aged 10-17 years with multiple sclerosis. The sample consisted of blood. The chain couples TRBV6-6 to TRBJ2-7; tentatively, D is TRBD2 (6 bases). This CDR3 reads CASSYGRGSSYEQYF. The CDR3 region has the DNA TGTGCCAGCAGTTACGGGCGGGGCTCCTCCTACGAGCAGTACTTC.